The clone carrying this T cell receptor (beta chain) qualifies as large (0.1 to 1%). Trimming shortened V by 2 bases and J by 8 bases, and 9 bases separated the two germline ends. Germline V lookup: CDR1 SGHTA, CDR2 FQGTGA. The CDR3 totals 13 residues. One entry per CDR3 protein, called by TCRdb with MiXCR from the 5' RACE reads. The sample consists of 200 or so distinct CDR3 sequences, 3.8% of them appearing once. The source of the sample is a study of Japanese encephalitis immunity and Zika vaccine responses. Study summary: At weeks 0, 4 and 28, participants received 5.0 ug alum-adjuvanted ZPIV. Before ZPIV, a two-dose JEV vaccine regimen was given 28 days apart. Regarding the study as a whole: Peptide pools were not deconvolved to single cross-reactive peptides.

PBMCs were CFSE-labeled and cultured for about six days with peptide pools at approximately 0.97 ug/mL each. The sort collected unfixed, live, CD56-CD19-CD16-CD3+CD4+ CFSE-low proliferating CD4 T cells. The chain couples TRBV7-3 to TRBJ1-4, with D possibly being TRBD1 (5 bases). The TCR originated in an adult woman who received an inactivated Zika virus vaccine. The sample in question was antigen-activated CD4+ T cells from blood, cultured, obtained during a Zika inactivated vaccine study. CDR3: CASSLGPGEKLFF. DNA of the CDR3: TGTGCCAGCAGCTTAGGTCCAGGGGAAAAACTGTTTTTT.